A single count supports the clone carrying this T cell receptor beta chain. V dropped 2 bases and J dropped 7; count of bases not matched to a gene: 8. Germline V gives CDR1 MNHEY, CDR2 SVGAGI. The CDR3 is 15 amino acids. These data are taken from a study of blood T cell repertoires in COVID-19. Study information: The cDNA or gDNA used as material had been derived from T cells, B-cell-depleted T cells, or PBMCs.

How the authors handled the data: Cell counts per sample came from amplifying reference gene primers. TCRdb keeps only in-frame clones here, not all; method: immunoSEQ multiplex PCR. That table is the source of V, J and clone size, and D and trimming were worked out from the DNA. Among hundreds of thousands of clones listed, 88% were seen once. Patients at the Seattle site were enrolled during active infection and followed longitudinally. Sequencing was performed on peripheral blood. V usage is TRBV6-5 and J usage is TRBJ1-2; 9 bases are a match to TRBD1. The clonotype was recovered from a woman aged 25 to 45 with COVID-19, enrolled during active disease. As DNA, the CDR3 is TGTGCCAGCAGTTACGCCGGCGGACAGGGGTCTGGCTACACCTTC. It encodes CASSYAGGQGSGYTF.